The 25 T cell receptor beta chains below all came from one sample that was sequenced in a study of cytotoxic CD8 clonotypes in ibrutinib-treated CLL. Repertoires were generated with immunoSEQ multiplex PCR, while TCRdb's copy carries only in-frame clones and drops some. The sample includes about 130,000 clones, 70% to 90% of them seen just once. The sample here was PBMCs, taken after 24 months of ibrutinib treatment. These receptors came from a human donor with chronic lymphocytic leukemia.

This chain links TRBV6-5 with TRBJ1-2; D is unclear. Trimming took 1 base from V and 8 from J, leaving 11 bases between them. The CDR3 totals 13 residues. The germline V gene has CDR1 MNHEY and CDR2 SVGAGI. CDR3 DNA: TGTGCCAGCAGTTACTTGGAGGTTCAGGGCTACACCTTC. This sequence encodes CASSYLEVQGYTF.

V usage is TRBV7-9 and J usage is TRBJ1-2; D is ambiguous. The germline V and J ends were trimmed by 4 bases and 8 bases, with 11 bases remaining between them. Germline CDR1 and CDR2: SEHNR and FQNEAQ (reference sequence). The length of the CDR3 is 12 residues. The CDR3 DNA follows: TGTGCCAGCAGCTCGGAGGTGGGGGGCTACACCTTC. This codes for CASSSEVGGYTF.

The V gene is TRBV5-1, the J gene TRBJ2-2; D not resolved. The CDR3 is 15 residues long. CDR1 is SGHRS, CDR2 YFSETQ, per germline. V lost 6 bases, J lost 0 bases, and 12 bases lay in between. The chain's CDR3 is CASNLQFANTGELFF. The CDR3 nucleotides are TGCGCCAGCAACCTCCAGTTTGCGAACACCGGGGAGCTGTTTTTT.

V gene TRBV7-2 combines with J gene TRBJ1-5, with unresolved D. The CDR3 has 17 residues. Germline V gene data show CDR1 as SGHTA and CDR2 as FQGNSA. Trimming left V 2 bases short and J 5 bases short, with 19 bases between. In nucleotides, the CDR3 is TGTGCCAGCAGCTTAAATAGTGGCTGGGGATCTTATCAGCCCCAGCATTTT. Its protein is CASSLNSGWGSYQPQHF.

The chain combines TRBV5-1 with TRBJ2-3; possibly TRBD1 for D (5 bases). Germline loops: CDR1 SGHRS, CDR2 YFSETQ. Trimming stripped 4 bases from V and 0 bases from J, with 9 bases between. The CDR3 has 14 residues. The CDR3 bases are TGCGCCAGCAGCACCCAGGGTAGCACAGATACGCAGTATTTT. Protein product: CASSTQGSTDTQYF.

The chain carries TRBV19 and TRBJ2-3, with a tentative D call TRBD1 (5 bases). Trimming stripped 5 bases from V and 4 bases from J, with 10 bases between. Germline V CDR1 and CDR2: LNHDA, SQIVND (reference sequence). The CDR3 has 13 amino acids. CDR3 coding DNA: TGTGCCAGTAGTTACAGGCCGGCAGATACGCAGTATTTT. Its translation is CASSYRPADTQYF.

The chain is built from TRBV7-2 and TRBJ1-3, with 8 bases matching TRBD1. This CDR3 region has 14 residues. The junction had 4 bases not matched to a gene; V was cut back by 5 bases and J by 4 bases. Per germline, CDR1 SGHTA and CDR2 FQGNSA. In DNA form, the CDR3 reads TGTGCCAGCAGCCTGGACAGGGTGGGAAACACCATATATTTT. Amino acids: CASSLDRVGNTIYF.

This sequence joins TRBV20-1 and TRBJ2-4; D is unresolved. The CDR3 sequence is 10 residues long. Deletions cut 7 bases from V and 6 bases from J, with 7 bases between. Looked up from germline, CDR1 is DFQATT and CDR2 is SNEGSKA (reference sequence). CDR3: CSVPGNIQYF. CDR3 nucleotides: TGCAGTGTGCCGGGAAACATTCAGTACTTC.

J is TRBJ1-2 and V is TRBV10-3, with D maybe TRBD1 (5 bases). Trimming stripped 4 bases from V and 5 bases from J, with 11 bases between. CDR3 size: 13 residues. CDR1 ENHRY and CDR2 SYGVKD come from the germline V gene. The CDR3 DNA is TGTGCCATCAGTGGACAGCTCGGGTATGGCTACACCTTC. Protein: CAISGQLGYGYTF.

The chain has TRBV7-9 and TRBJ2-2; possibly TRBD1 for D (5 bases). The CDR3 is 15 amino acids. Trimming removed 1 base at V and 4 bases at J, with 10 bases between. The V gene's germline CDR1 is SEHNR and CDR2 FQNEAQ (reference sequence). The CDR3 sequence is CASSLGLGATGELFF. DNA for the CDR3: TGTGCCAGCAGCTTAGGGTTAGGGGCCACCGGGGAGCTGTTTTTT. Full variable domain (remainder filled in from reference TRBV7-9 and TRBJ2-2): DTGVSQNPRHKITKRGQNVTFRCDPISEHNRLYWYRQTLGQGPEFLTYFQNEAQLEKSRLLSDRFSAERPKGSFSTLEIQRTEQGDSAMYLCASSLGLGATGELFFGEGSRLTVL.

The rearrangement uses TRBV6-1 and TRBJ1-5; weak D call: TRBD1 (6 bases). Germline values: CDR1 MNHNS, CDR2 SASEGT. The CDR3 extends over 15 amino acids. V lost 7 bases and J lost 2, with 15 bases in between. Written as DNA, the CDR3 is TGTGCCAGCAAGGTGGCAGGGGCACGCAATCAGCCCCAGCATTTT. Protein: CASKVAGARNQPQHF.

The V call is TRBV4-1, the J call TRBJ2-3, with D hard to call. Deletions cut 0 bases from V and 9 bases from J, with 10 bases between. The CDR3 consists of 13 residues. Germline assignment: CDR1 MGHRA and CDR2 YSYEKL. CDR3 region: CASSQDIGSTQYF. CDR3 DNA sequence: TGCGCCAGCAGCCAAGATATAGGGTCAACGCAGTATTTT.

The V call is TRBV10-3, the J call TRBJ1-1; D uncertain. CDR3 length equals 12 residues. Per the germline V gene, CDR1 is ENHRY and CDR2 is SYGVKD. Trimming stripped 0 bases from V and 11 bases from J, with 10 bases between. CDR3 sequence (DNA): TGTGCCATCAGTGAGTCGATTGGATTGGCTTTCTTT. Translated, it gives CAISESIGLAFF.

This chain uses TRBV7-9 with TRBJ1-1; D is perhaps TRBD1 (5 bases). V lost 5 bases and J 11 bases, leaving 15 bases between the germline ends. The CDR3 length is 12 residues. CDR1 and CDR2 (germline): SEHNR, FQNEAQ (reference sequence). In DNA, the CDR3 is TGTGCCAGCAGCCCCCAATCCGGGGGGGCTTTCTTT. Its protein product is CASSPQSGGAFF.

The chain carries TRBV27 and TRBJ2-7; 9 bases map to TRBD2. Germline trimming cut 0 bases from V and 5 bases from J; bases unmatched to any gene: 5. Looked up from germline, CDR1 is MNHEY and CDR2 is SMNVEV (reference sequence). The CDR3 loop spans 15 amino acids. The CDR3 region has the DNA TGTGCCAGCAGTTTATCAGCGGGAGGTTCCCACGAGCAGTACTTC. Translation: CASSLSAGGSHEQYF.

The V and J genes are TRBV18 and TRBJ1-3; D is undetermined. The CDR3 runs 17 residues. Germline V gene data show CDR1 as KGHSH and CDR2 as LQKENI. The V end lost 0 bases, the J end lost 1 base, and 13 bases lay between the germline ends. The CDR3 sequence: CASSPPAGRGSGNTIYF. In DNA, the CDR3 is TGTGCCAGCTCACCACCGGCCGGACGAGGGTCTGGAAACACCATATATTTT.

This chain uses TRBV27 with TRBJ1-1; unclear D gene. Germline CDR1 and CDR2: MNHEY and SMNVEV (reference sequence). Trimming took off 0 bases at V and 1 base at J, with 15 bases between the two ends. The CDR3 sequence is 17 residues long. CDR3 coding DNA: TGTGCCAGCAGTTTATCGGCGGGCGGGTTGAGGAACACTGAAGCTTTCTTT. It is translated as CASSLSAGGLRNTEAFF.

The rearrangement uses TRBV28 and TRBJ2-3; D may match TRBD1 or TRBD2 (5 bases each). Germline-derived CDR1 and CDR2 are MDHEN and SYDVKM. The CDR3 has 17 amino acids. Trimming pared 5 bases from V and 1 base from J, leaving 19 bases between. The CDR3 coding sequence is TGTGCCAGCAGTGACCTCGTTGGTGGGGGTGGCACAGATACGCAGTATTTT. This translates into CASSDLVGGGGTDTQYF. The full variable domain, its missing parts supplied by reference TRBV28 and TRBJ2-3, is DVKVTQSSRYLVKRTGEKVFLECVQDMDHENMFWYRQDPGLGLRLIYFSYDVKMKEKGDIPEGYSVSREKKERFSLILESASTNQTSMYLCASSDLVGGGGTDTQYFGPGTRLTVL.

This clone has only a few counts. The chain is built from TRBV30 and TRBJ1-1; D remains ambiguous. The V and J ends lost 3 bases and 1 base respectively, with 9 bases between them. CDR3 size: 13 residues. Germline lookup yields CDR1 GTSNPN and CDR2 SVGIG (reference sequence). Written as DNA, the CDR3 is TGTGCCTGGAGCTCCTCAGGGAACACTGAAGCTTTCTTT. As protein: CAWSSSGNTEAFF.

This sequence joins TRBV18 and TRBJ2-5, with D perhaps matching TRBD2 (6 bases). The CDR3 length is 13 residues. Germline CDR1 and CDR2: KGHSH and LQKENI. Trimming took 4 bases from V and 2 from J, leaving 8 bases between them. Here the CDR3 DNA reads TGTGCCAGCTCACGGGAGGTTCAAGAGACCCAGTACTTC. Protein product: CASSREVQETQYF.

V gene TRBV7-3 combines with J gene TRBJ2-3, with 10 bases fitting TRBD2. V shed 2 bases and J 1 base; nucleotides not matched to a gene: 3. The CDR3 is made up of 16 amino acids. Per germline, CDR1 SGHTA and CDR2 FQGTGA. CDR3 in DNA: TGTGCCAGCAGCTTATCCGGGACTAGCGGCACAGATACGCAGTATTTT. It is translated as CASSLSGTSGTDTQYF.

The chain recombines TRBV18 with TRBJ1-1; TRBD1 aligns across 7 bases. The germline gives CDR1 KGHSH, CDR2 LQKENI. The junction had 11 bases not matched to a gene; V was cut back by 3 bases and J by 4 bases. The CDR3 is made up of 16 amino acids. The CDR3 DNA sequence: TGTGCCAGCTCACCTCGACAGGGTTCATGGGGCACTGAAGCTTTCTTT. Residues: CASSPRQGSWGTEAFF.

The chain carries TRBV5-1 and TRBJ2-2; 8 nucleotides align to TRBD2. This CDR3 region has 14 residues. Losses at the gene ends were 7 bases for V and 7 bases for J; bases not matched to a gene: 9. Per germline, CDR1 SGHRS and CDR2 YFSETQ. CDR3 in amino acids: CASHVAGGDGELFF. In nucleotides, the CDR3 is TGCGCCAGCCACGTCGCGGGAGGTGACGGGGAGCTGTTTTTT.

J is TRBJ2-2 and V is TRBV2; D might be TRBD1 (5 bases). CDR3 size: 15 residues. Trimming left V 6 bases short and J 5 bases short, with 16 bases between. CDR1 and CDR2 (germline): SNHLY, FYNNEI. The CDR3 coding sequence is TGTGCCAGCAGGGGGCACGGCGGAAGGACCGGGGAGCTGTTTTTT. Protein product: CASRGHGGRTGELFF.

V is TRBV7-2 and J is TRBJ2-7, with D tentatively TRBD2 (5 bases). Germline V gene lookup returns CDR1 SGHTA and CDR2 FQGNSA. V dropped 7 bases and J dropped 5 bases, with 27 bases sitting between them. This CDR3 has 17 residues. For the CDR3, the DNA is TGTGCCAGCAACCCCGACCGATTTGGCGGGTCCTTTGACGAGCAGTACTTC. As protein: CASNPDRFGGSFDEQYF.